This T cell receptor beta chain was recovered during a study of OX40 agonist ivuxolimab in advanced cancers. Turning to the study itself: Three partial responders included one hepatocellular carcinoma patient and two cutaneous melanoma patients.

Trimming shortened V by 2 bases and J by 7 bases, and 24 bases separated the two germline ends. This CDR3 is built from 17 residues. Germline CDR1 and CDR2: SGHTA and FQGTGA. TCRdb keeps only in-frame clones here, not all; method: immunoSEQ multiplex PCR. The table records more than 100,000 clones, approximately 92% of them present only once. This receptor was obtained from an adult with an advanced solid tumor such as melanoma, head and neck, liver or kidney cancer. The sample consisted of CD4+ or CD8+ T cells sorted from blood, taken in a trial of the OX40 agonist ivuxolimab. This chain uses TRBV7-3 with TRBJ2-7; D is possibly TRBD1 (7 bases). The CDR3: CASSLGGGQPGGWEQYF. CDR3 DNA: TGTGCCAGCAGCTTAGGAGGGGGACAGCCCGGTGGTTGGGAGCAGTACTTC.